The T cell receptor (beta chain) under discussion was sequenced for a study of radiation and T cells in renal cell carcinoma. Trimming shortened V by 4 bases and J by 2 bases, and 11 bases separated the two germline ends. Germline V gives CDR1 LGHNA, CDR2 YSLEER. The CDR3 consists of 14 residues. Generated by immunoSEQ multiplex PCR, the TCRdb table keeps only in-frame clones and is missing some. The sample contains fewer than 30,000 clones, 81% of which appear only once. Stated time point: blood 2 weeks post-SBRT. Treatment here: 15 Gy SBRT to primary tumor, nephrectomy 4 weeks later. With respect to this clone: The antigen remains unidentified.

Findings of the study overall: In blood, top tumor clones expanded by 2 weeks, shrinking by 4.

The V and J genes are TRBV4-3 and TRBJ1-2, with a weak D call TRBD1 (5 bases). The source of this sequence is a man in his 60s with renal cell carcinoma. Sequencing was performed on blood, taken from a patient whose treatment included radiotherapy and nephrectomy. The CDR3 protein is CASSPLQENYGYTF. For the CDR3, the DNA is TGCGCCAGCAGCCCCTTACAGGAAAACTATGGCTACACCTTC.